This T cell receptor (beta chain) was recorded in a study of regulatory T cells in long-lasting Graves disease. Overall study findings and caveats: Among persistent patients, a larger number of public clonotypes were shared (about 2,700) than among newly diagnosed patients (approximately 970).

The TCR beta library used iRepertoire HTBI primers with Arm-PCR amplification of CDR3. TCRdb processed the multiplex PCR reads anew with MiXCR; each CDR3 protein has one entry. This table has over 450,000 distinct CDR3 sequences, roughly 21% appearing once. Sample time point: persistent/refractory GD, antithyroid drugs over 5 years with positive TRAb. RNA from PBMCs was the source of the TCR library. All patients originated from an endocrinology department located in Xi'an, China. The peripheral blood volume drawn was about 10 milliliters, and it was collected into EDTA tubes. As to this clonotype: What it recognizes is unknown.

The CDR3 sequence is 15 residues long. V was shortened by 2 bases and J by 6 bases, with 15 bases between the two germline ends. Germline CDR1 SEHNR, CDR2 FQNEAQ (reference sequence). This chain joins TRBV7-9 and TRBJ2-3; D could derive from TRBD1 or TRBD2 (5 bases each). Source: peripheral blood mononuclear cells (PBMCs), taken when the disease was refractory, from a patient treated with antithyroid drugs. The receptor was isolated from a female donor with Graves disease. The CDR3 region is CASSLRDGAGDTQYF. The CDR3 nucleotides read TGTGCCAGCAGCTTACGTGACGGGGCTGGGGATACGCAGTATTTT.